The sequence of this T cell receptor (beta chain) was determined in a study of blood T cells in healthy people across ages (dated by TCRdb to about 2015). With respect to the entire study: In model experiments, template switching captured about one uniquely barcoded TCR beta cDNA molecule for every two T cells. Donors of different ages were randomly distributed across sequencing lanes to avoid experimental bias. Using the same blood draw, the study looked at two additional independent replicas of 1 million unique cDNA reads for two donors, one aged 18 to 29 and the other aged 80 or older. Donors were grouped into four age groups: young (average approximately 15 years), middle-aged (approximately 41), aged (approximately 67) and long-lived (about 89). To track age-related changes in TCR beta repertoire diversity, the study relied on deep sequencing normalized with unique cDNA molecular identifiers. The research as a whole found: Donor CMV infection status was unknown, potentially confounding age-related changes in expanded clonotypes. The percentage of naive T cells measured by flow cytometry correlated strongly with observed TCR beta diversity. Because profiling used bulk unsorted PBMCs, naive and antigen-experienced compartments could not be compared conclusively. Compared with the aged group, the long-lived group had more naive CD4+ T cells, fewer expanded clones and increased TCR diversity, a pattern suggesting age selection. Estimates of total diversity based on one million sequenced T cells were considered lower bounds and underestimates. As age increased, observed TCR beta diversity per million T cells dropped in a roughly linear way, and a significant reduction was already evident by age 40.

Libraries were built with 5' RACE. Sequencing took place on an Illumina HiSeq 2500. A second 7 to 11 cycle PCR used a sample-barcoded 5' primer and a J-beta primer mix. Each TCR beta cDNA molecule received a unique molecular identifier from a template-switch 5' adaptor carrying 12 random nucleotides. At least 2.5 million CDR3-containing paired-end reads were obtained from each sample. All of the RNA was converted into first-strand cDNA using the Mint cDNA synthesis kit, with a TRBC-specific oligonucleotide serving as the primer. All cDNA was treated with uracil-DNA glycosylase and then went through a first 18-cycle PCR with the universal primers M1SS and BC2_uni_R. On the study's bioinformatics: Normalization of each sample was performed by random selection of 1 million high-quality reads, each carrying a distinct molecular identifier. Reads sharing molecular identifiers were discarded rather than binned into consensus sequences. MiTCR, run with a Q25 quality threshold and the strictest error-elimination algorithm, handled CDR3 identification, clonotype clustering and error correction. A nonparametric unseen species model using Euler transformation provided a lower-bound estimate of total TCR beta diversity. TCRdb reprocessed the public reads (quality trimming at Q25 with fastp, clone calling with MiXCR) and kept in-frame beta chains. Every entry covers one CDR3 protein and lists the most common genes and DNA from its rows. TCRdb's processing, not the study's, gives the V and J calls here. Within this sample are roughly 1,500,000 distinct CDR3 sequences, with approximately 38% of them counted one time only. The ten biggest clones cover 7.9% of the sample.

Trimming takes 5 bases from V and 0 bases from J, and the germline ends sit 4 bases apart. Measured from the cysteine to the phenylalanine, the CDR3 is 11 residues long. Only the CDR3 DNA is retained, 33 bases long and in frame from the first base. The germline V gene (reference sequence) sets CDR1 to DFQATT and CDR2 to SNEGSKA. On this clonotype: The clone's antigen remains unknown. Qualities for individual bases were not recorded, and no much larger clone is one base off.

The roughly 42 donors, aged roughly 6 to 90 years, were systemically healthy Caucasian individuals from Russia. Ten milliliters of peripheral blood were drawn from each donor into EDTA-treated Vacutainer tubes. Ficoll-Paque density-gradient centrifugation was used to isolate PBMCs, with at least 6.5 million obtained per sample. Trizol reagent was used to extract total RNA from the PBMCs, yielding at least 5 micrograms per sample. For every donor, an aliquot of PBMCs went through flow cytometry to measure the percentages of naive CD45RAhigh/CD27high T cells. Sequenced sample: blood. This TCR came from a woman aged 18-29 years in good health. The chain was built from TRBV20-1 and TRBJ2-5; no D gene is confidently identified. The CDR3 reads as follows: CSAHHQETQYF. The DNA sequence is as follows: TGCAGTGCTCACCACCAAGAGACCCAGTACTTC.